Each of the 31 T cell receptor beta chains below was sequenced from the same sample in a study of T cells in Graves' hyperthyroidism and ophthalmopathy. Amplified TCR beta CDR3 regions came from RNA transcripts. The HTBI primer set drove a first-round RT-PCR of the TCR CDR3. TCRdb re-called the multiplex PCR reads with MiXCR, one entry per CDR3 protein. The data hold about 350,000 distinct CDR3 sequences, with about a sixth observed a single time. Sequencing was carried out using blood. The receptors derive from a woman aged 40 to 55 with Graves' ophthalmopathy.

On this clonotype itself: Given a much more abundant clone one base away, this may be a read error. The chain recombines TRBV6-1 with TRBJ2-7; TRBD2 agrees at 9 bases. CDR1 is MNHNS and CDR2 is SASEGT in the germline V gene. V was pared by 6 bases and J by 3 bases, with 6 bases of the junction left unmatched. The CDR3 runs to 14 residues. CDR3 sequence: CASRGAGGYYEQYF. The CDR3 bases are TGTGCCAGCAGGGGAGCGGGAGGCTACTACGAGCAGTACTTC.

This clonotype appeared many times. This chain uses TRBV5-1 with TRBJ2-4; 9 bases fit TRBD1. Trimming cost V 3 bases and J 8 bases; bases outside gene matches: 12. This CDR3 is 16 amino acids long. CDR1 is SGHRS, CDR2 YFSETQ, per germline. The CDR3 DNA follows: TGCGCCAGCAGCTCCACGGGACAGGGTATTTCGTACATTCAGTACTTC. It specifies CASSSTGQGISYIQYF.

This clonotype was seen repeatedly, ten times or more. As DNA, the CDR3 is TGTGCCAGCAGCTTAGAAGTAGCGGGGGGCTACGAGCAGTACTTC. Its protein product is CASSLEVAGGYEQYF. The chain employs TRBV11-2 and TRBJ2-7, with 10 bases aligning to TRBD2. V dropped 0 bases and J dropped 3; count of bases not matched to a gene: 2. Germline V gene sequence: CDR1 SGHAT, CDR2 FQNNGV. The CDR3 contains 15 residues.

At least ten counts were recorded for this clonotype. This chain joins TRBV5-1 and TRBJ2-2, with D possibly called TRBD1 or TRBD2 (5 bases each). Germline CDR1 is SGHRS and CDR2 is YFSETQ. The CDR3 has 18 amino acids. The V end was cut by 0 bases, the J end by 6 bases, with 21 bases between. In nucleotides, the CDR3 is TGCGCCAGCAGCTTGGAAACGGGGCCCGGGCTTGGACCCGGGGAGCTGTTTTTT. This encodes CASSLETGPGLGPGELFF.

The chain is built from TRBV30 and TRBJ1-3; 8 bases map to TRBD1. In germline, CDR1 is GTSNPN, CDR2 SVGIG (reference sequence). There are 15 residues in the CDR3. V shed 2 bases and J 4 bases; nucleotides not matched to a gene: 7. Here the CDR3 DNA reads TGTGCCTGGAGTCTTGGACAGGGCGGCGGAAACACCATATATTTT. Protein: CAWSLGQGGGNTIYF.

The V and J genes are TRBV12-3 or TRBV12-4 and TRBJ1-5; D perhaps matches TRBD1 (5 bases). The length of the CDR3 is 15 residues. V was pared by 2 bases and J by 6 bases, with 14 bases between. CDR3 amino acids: CASSLLSAGSQPQHF. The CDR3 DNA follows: TGTGCCAGCAGTTTATTGTCCGCAGGGAGTCAGCCCCAGCATTTT.

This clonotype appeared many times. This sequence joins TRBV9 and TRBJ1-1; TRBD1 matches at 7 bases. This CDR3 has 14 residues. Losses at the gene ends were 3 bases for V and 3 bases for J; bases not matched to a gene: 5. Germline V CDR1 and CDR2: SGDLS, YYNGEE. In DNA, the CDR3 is TGTGCCAGCAGCGGATCAACAGGGGACACTGAAGCTTTCTTT. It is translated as CASSGSTGDTEAFF.

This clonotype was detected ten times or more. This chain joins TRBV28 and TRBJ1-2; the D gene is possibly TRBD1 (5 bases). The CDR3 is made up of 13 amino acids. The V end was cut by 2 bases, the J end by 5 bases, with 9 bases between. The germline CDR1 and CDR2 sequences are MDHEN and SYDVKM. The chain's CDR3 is CASSLGAGYGYTF. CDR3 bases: TGTGCCAGCAGTTTAGGGGCGGGGTATGGCTACACCTTC.

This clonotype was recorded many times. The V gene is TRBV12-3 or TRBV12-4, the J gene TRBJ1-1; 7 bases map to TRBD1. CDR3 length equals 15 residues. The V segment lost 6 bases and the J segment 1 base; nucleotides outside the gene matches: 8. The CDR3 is CASSPRDRRNTEAFF. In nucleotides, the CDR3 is TGTGCCAGCAGCCCGCGGGACAGAAGGAACACTGAAGCTTTCTTT.

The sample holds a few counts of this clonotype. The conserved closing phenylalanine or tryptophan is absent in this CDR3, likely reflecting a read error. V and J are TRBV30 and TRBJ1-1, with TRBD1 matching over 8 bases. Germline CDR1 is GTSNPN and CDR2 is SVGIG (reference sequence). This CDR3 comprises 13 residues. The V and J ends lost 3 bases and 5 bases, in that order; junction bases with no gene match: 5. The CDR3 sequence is CAWRPTGETEAFL. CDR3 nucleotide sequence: TGTGCCTGGAGGCCGACAGGGGAAACTGAAGCTTTCCTT.

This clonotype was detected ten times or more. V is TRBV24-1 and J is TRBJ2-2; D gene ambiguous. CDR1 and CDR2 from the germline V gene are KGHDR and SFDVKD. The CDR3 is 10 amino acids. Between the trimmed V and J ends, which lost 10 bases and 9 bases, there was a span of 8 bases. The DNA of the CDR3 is TGTGCCACTAGTTCGTGGGAGCTGTTTTTT. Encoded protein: CATSSWELFF.

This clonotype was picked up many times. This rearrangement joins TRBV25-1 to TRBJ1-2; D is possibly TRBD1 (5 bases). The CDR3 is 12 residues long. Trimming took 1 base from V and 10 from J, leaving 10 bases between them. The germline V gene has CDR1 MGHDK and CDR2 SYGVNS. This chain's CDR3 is CASSELGGDYTF. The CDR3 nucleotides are TGTGCCAGCAGTGAATTAGGAGGGGACTACACCTTC.

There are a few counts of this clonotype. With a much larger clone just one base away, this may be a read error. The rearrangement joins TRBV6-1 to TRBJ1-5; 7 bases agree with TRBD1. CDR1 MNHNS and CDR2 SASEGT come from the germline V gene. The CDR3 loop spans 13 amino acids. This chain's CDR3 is CASKRTGNRPQHF. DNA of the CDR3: TGTGCCAGCAAGAGGACAGGAAATCGGCCCCAGCATTTT.

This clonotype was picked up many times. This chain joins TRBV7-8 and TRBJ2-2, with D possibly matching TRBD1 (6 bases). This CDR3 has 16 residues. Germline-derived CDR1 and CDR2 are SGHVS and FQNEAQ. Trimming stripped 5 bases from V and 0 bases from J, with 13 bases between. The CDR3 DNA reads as TGTGCCAGCAGCCAAGCGACAGGTGCGAACACCGGGGAGCTGTTTTTT. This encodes CASSQATGANTGELFF.

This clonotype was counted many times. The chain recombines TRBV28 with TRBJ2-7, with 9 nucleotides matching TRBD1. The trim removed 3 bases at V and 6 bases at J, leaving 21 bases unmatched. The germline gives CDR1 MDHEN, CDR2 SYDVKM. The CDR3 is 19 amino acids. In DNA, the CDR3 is TGTGCCAGCAGTTTCCCGGGACAGGGAATCGGGAGGAGAGGATCCGAGCAGTACTTC. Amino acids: CASSFPGQGIGRRGSEQYF.

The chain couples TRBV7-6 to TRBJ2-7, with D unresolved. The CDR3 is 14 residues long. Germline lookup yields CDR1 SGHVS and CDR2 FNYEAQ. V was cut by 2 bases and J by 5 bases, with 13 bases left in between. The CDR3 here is CASSLSLGQHEQYF. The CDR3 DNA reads TGTGCCAGCAGCTTAAGTTTGGGTCAGCACGAGCAGTACTTC. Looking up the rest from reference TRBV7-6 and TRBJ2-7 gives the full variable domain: GAGVSQSPRYKVTKRGQDVALRCDPISGHVSLYWYRQALGQGPEFLTYFNYEAQQDKSGLPNDRFSAERPEGSISTLTIQRTEQRDSAMYRCASSLSLGQHEQYFGPGTRLTVT.

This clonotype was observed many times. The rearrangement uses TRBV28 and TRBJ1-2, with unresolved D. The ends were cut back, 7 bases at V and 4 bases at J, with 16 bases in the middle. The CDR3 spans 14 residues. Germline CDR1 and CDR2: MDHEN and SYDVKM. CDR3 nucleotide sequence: TGTGCCAGCACTATGGAGGGCCTCTTCTATGGCTACACCTTC. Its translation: CASTMEGLFYGYTF.

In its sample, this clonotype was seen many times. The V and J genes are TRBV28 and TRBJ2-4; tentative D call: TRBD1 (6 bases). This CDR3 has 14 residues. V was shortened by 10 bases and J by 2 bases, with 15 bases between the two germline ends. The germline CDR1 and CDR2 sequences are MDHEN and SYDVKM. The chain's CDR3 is CAITGYATKNIQYF. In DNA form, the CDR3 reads TGTGCCATCACAGGGTACGCGACCAAAAACATTCAGTACTTC.

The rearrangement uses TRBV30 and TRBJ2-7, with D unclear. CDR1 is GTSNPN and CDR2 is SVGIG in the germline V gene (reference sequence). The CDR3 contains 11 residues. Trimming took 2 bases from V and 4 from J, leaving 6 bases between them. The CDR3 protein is CAWSLKYEQYF. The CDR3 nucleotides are TGTGCCTGGAGTTTAAAGTACGAGCAGTACTTC.

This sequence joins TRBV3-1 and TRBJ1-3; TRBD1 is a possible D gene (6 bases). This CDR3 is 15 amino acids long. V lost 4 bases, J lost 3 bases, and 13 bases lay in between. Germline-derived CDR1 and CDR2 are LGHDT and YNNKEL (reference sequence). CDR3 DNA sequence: TGTGCCAGCAGCCCTAGTCAGGGGTATGGAAACACCATATATTTT. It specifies CASSPSQGYGNTIYF.

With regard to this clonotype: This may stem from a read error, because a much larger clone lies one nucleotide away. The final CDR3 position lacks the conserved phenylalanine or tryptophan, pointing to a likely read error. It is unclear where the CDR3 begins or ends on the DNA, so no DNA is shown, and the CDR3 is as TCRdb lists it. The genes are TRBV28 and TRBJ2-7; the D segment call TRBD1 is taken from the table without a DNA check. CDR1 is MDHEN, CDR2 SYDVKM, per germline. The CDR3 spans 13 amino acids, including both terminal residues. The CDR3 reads CASSPRQTYEQCI.

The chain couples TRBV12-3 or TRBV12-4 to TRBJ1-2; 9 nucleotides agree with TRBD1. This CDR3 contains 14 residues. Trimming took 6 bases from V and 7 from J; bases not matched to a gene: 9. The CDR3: CASSLGQGISGYTF. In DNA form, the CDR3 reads TGTGCCAGCAGCCTAGGACAGGGGATCAGTGGCTACACCTTC.

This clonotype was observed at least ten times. The CDR3 coding sequence is TGTGCCAGCAACGTCAGGGTTTACACTGAAGCTTTCTTT. This codes for CASNVRVYTEAFF. The chain couples TRBV6-1 to TRBJ1-1; weak D call: TRBD1 (5 bases). The CDR3 runs 13 residues. Trimming left V 7 bases short and J 3 bases short, with 12 bases between. Germline assignment: CDR1 MNHNS and CDR2 SASEGT.

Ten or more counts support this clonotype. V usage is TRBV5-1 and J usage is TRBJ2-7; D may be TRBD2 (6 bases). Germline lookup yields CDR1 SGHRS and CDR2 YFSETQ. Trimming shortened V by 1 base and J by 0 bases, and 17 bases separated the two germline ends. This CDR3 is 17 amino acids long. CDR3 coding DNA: TGCGCCAGCAGCTTGAGGGTCGGGGGACTCCACTCCTACGAGCAGTACTTC. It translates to CASSLRVGGLHSYEQYF.

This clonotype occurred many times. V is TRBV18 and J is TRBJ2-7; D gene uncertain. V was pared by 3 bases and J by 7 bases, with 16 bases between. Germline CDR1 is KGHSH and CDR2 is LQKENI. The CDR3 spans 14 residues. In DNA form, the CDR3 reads TGTGCCAGCTCACCGAGAAATCTAGGATTTGAGCAGTACTTC. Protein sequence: CASSPRNLGFEQYF.

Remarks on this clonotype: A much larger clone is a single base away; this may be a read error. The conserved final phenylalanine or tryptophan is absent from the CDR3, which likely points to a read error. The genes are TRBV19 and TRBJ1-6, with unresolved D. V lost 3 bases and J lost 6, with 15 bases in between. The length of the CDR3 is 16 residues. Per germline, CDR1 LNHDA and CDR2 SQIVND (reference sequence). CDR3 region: CASSILAGRSNSPLHV. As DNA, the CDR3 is TGTGCCAGTAGTATCCTGGCAGGACGGTCTAATTCACCCCTCCACGTT.

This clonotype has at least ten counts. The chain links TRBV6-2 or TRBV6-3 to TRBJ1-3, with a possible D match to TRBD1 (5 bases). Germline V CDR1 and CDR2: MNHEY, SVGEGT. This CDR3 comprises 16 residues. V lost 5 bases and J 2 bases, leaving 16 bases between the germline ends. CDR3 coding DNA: TGTGCCAGCAGTAGGGGCAGCAGGGTCACTGGAAACACCATATATTTT. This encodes CASSRGSRVTGNTIYF.

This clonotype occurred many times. Written as DNA, the CDR3 is TGTGCCAGCAGCTTAAGGGGAGACTCAACCTACGAGCAGTACTTC. It encodes CASSLRGDSTYEQYF. This rearrangement joins TRBV7-3 to TRBJ2-7; D might be TRBD2 (5 bases). V gave up 1 base and J gave up 2 bases, with 12 bases separating them. The germline CDR1 and CDR2 sequences are SGHTA and FQGTGA. The CDR3 consists of 15 residues.

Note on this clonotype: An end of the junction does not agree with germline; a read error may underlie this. Here the CDR3 DNA reads TGTGCCAGCGGACGTACGGGACAGAACTACAAGCAGTACTTC. As protein: CASGRTGQNYKQYF. The chain couples TRBV27 to TRBJ2-7; 7 bases match TRBD1. This CDR3 contains 14 residues. Looked up from germline, CDR1 is MNHEY and CDR2 is SMNVEV (reference sequence).

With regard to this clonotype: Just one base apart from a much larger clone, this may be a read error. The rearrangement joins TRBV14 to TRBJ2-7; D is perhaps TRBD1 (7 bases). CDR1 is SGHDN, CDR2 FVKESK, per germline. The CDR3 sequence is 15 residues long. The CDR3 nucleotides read TGTGCCAGCAACCAAGTCGGCAGGGGGGTCTACGAGCAGTACTTC. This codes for CASNQVGRGVYEQYF.

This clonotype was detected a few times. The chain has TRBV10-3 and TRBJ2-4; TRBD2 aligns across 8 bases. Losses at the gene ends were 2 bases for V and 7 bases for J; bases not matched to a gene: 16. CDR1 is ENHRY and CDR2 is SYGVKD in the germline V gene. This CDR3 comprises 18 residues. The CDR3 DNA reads TGTGCCATCAGTGAGCCTTTGGCGGGGGGCCGAAGCCGGAACATTCAGTACTTC. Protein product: CAISEPLAGGRSRNIQYF.